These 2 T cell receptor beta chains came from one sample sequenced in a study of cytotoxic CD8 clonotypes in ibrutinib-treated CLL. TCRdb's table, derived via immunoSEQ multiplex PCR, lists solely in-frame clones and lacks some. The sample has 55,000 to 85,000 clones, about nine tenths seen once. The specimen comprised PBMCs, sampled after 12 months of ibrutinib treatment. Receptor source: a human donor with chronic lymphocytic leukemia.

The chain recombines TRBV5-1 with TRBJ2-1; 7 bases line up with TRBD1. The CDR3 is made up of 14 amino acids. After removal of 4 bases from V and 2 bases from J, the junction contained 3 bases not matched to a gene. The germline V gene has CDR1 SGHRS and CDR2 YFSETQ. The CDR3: CASSLGQAYNEQFF. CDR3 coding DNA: TGCGCCAGCAGCCTAGGACAGGCCTACAATGAGCAGTTCTTC.

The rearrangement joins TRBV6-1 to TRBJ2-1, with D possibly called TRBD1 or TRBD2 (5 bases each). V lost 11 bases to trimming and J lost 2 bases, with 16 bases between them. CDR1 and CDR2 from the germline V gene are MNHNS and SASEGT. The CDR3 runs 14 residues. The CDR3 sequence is CASYPGTPYNEQFF. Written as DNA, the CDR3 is TGTGCCTCTTACCCCGGGACCCCCTACAATGAGCAGTTCTTC.